This TCR beta chain was captured by sequencing in a study of shared clonotypes between healthy human individuals. The overall study: Sampling drew on donors who were a couple of women and a few men aged 18 to 49. CD4 naive and memory got three plates each, CD8 naive two, CD8 memory one. Findings and limits, study-wide: For naive CD4 cells, approximately 4.8% of clonotypes were shared across a handful of donors.

Some clones are missing from TCRdb's copy, which holds only in-frame ones; the method was immunoSEQ multiplex PCR. Here the sample spans about 1.5 million clones, 95% to 97% being singletons. The CDR3 has 11 residues. Germline V gives CDR1 MNHEY, CDR2 SMNVEV (reference sequence). Trimming cost V 8 bases and J 3 bases, with 4 bases left between them. In regard to this clone: The antigen remains unidentified.

Everyone who donated was a Caucasian adult who lived in Nashville, Tennessee. The rearrangement links TRBV27 to TRBJ1-4, with D unresolved. The TCR was taken from a man aged 25-45 years in good health. Sample: naive CD4+ T cells sorted from blood. Subset given: CD45RA+ positively selected. The CDR3 nucleotides are TGTGCCAGCGGGGCTAATGAAAAACTGTTTTTT. This codes for CASGANEKLFF.